This T cell receptor (beta chain) was documented in a study of blood T cells in healthy people across ages. Study-wide findings and caveats: CMV infection status of these donors was not known. Both naive CD4+ cell counts and diversity were greater in long-lived donors than in aged donors.

Primed by a sample-barcoded 5' primer and a J-beta primer mix, a second PCR proceeded for 7 to 11 cycles. Each CDR3 protein is one row after TCRdb ran MiXCR on the 5' RACE reads. The table shows some 1.5 million distinct CDR3 sequences, with 28% occurring only once. The table lists this clonotype with a few counts. Antigen: not known. The CDR3 extends over 15 amino acids. The V gene's germline CDR1 is MNHNS and CDR2 SASEGT. Trimming removed 3 bases from V and 4 bases from J; junction bases left unmatched: 7. The clonotype originates from a woman aged 25 to 45 in good health. The source material was blood. The chain employs TRBV6-1 and TRBJ1-2; 8 positions match TRBD1. CDR3 loop: CASSDRDRSIYGYTF. CDR3 coding DNA: TGTGCCAGCAGTGACCGGGACAGGAGTATCTATGGCTACACCTTC.